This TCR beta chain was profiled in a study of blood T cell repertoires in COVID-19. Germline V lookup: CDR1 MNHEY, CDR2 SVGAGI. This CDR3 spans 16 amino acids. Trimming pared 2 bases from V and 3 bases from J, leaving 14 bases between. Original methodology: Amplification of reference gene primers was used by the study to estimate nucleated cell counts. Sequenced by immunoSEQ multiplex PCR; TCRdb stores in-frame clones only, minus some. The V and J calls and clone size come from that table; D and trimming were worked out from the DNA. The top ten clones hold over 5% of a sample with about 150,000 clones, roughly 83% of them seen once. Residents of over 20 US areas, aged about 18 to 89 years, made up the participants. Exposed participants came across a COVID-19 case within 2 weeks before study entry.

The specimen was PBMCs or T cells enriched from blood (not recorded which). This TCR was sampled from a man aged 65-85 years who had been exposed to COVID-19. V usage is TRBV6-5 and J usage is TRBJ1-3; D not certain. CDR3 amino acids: CASSYVPEGGGNTIYF. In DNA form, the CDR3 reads TGTGCCAGCAGTTACGTCCCGGAGGGTGGTGGAAACACCATATATTTT.